The 18 T cell receptor beta chains presented below share a single source sample, sequenced in a study of blood T cell repertoires in COVID-19. The assay was immunoSEQ multiplex PCR, and TCRdb's table has in-frame clones only and misses some. Counted here are 200,000 to 250,000 clones, about 91% occurring once; the ten biggest clones make up about 5%. Sequencing was carried out using peripheral blood. These receptors were collected from a woman in her thirties or forties with acute or convalescent COVID-19.

V and J are TRBV11-3 and TRBJ1-6, with TRBD1 as a possible D gene (5 bases). V was cut by 5 bases and J by 5 bases, with 10 bases left in between. The CDR3 is 14 amino acids. Germline assignment: CDR1 SGHNT and CDR2 YENEEA. The CDR3, as DNA: TGTGCCAGCAGCATGGGACTTCATAATTCACCCCTCCACTTT. It specifies CASSMGLHNSPLHF.

The chain combines TRBV7-9 with TRBJ2-1, with 9 bases identical to TRBD2. The CDR3 spans 15 residues. Germline CDR1 is SEHNR and CDR2 is FQNEAQ (reference sequence). Losses at the gene ends were 5 bases for V and 4 bases for J; bases not matched to a gene: 6. The CDR3 region is CASSPVAGVYNEQFF. In nucleotides, the CDR3 is TGTGCCAGCAGCCCCGTAGCGGGGGTATACAATGAGCAGTTCTTC.

V and J are TRBV6-5 and TRBJ1-1, with TRBD1 matching over 11 bases. CDR1 is MNHEY and CDR2 is SVGAGI in the germline V gene. The V and J ends lost 3 bases and 5 bases, in that order; junction bases with no gene match: 8. The CDR3 extends over 16 amino acids. The CDR3 spells CASSYGQGASETEAFF. The CDR3 nucleotides read TGTGCCAGCAGTTATGGACAGGGGGCCTCGGAAACTGAAGCTTTCTTT.

This chain connects TRBV18 to TRBJ1-1; 8 bases match TRBD1. The CDR3 runs 14 residues. V was pared by 6 bases and J by 0 bases, with 3 bases of the junction left unmatched. Germline V gene data show CDR1 as KGHSH and CDR2 as LQKENI. CDR3 DNA sequence: TGTGCCAGCTCGGACAGGGCAATGAACACTGAAGCTTTCTTT. Protein sequence: CASSDRAMNTEAFF.

The rearrangement uses TRBV5-1 and TRBJ1-2, with D perhaps TRBD1 (6 bases). V was pared by 0 bases and J by 5 bases, with 11 bases between. The CDR3 length is 14 residues. Germline CDR1 reads SGHRS; CDR2 reads YFSETQ. The CDR3 DNA is TGCGCCAGCAGCTTGGAAACAGGGAGTTATGGCTACACCTTC. Translation gives CASSLETGSYGYTF.

This clone is a singleton in its sample. The rearrangement joins TRBV6-1 to TRBJ1-1; D remains ambiguous. This CDR3 has 13 amino acids. V was pared by 0 bases and J by 7 bases, with 9 bases between. From germline, CDR1 is MNHNS and CDR2 SASEGT. The CDR3 loop is CASSEAPRGEAFF. The CDR3 DNA follows: TGTGCCAGCAGTGAAGCTCCGCGAGGTGAAGCTTTCTTT.

V is TRBV5-1 and J is TRBJ1-5; TRBD1 matches 9 bases. CDR3 length equals 14 residues. V shed 4 bases, J shed 6 bases, and the junction held 5 bases outside the gene matches. Germline values: CDR1 SGHRS, CDR2 YFSETQ. CDR3 coding DNA: TGCGCCAGCAGCCCGGGACAGGGAACTCAGCCCCAGCATTTT. Amino acids: CASSPGQGTQPQHF. Full variable domain (remainder filled in from reference TRBV5-1 and TRBJ1-5): KAGVTQTPRYLIKTRGQQVTLSCSPISGHRSVSWYQQTPGQGLQFLFEYFSETQRNKGNFPGRFSGRQFSNSRSEMNVSTLELGDSALYLCASSPGQGTQPQHFGDGTRLSIL.

In DNA form, the CDR3 reads TGTGCCAGCAGTTTTAACAGACAAGCAACTAATGAAAAACTGTTTTTT. It encodes CASSFNRQATNEKLFF. The chain couples TRBV6-5 to TRBJ1-4; D uncertain. The CDR3 sequence is 16 residues long. The V end lost 4 bases, the J end lost 0 bases, and 12 bases lay between the germline ends. Germline V lookup: CDR1 MNHEY, CDR2 SVGAGI.

The chain carries TRBV10-3 and TRBJ1-1; D not certain. Germline values: CDR1 ENHRY, CDR2 SYGVKD. V lost 4 bases and J lost 4, with 10 bases in between. The length of the CDR3 is 13 residues. In nucleotides, the CDR3 is TGTGCCATCAGTGGGCAGGAAGGCACTGAAGCTTTCTTT. Translated, it gives CAISGQEGTEAFF.

The chain links TRBV12-3 or TRBV12-4 to TRBJ2-1, with TRBD1 identical over 7 bases. The CDR3 totals 12 residues. V shed 5 bases and J 10 bases; nucleotides not matched to a gene: 5. CDR3 amino acids: CASSIRGLEQFF. CDR3 coding DNA: TGTGCCAGCAGTATAAGGGGGCTGGAGCAGTTCTTC.

This chain links TRBV6-5 with TRBJ1-1; weak D call: TRBD1 (5 bases). The germline CDR1 and CDR2 sequences are MNHEY and SVGAGI. With 8 bases removed from V and 4 bases from J, the gap between germline ends came to 11 bases. The CDR3 has 12 amino acids. This chain's CDR3 is CASRPGGTEAFF. CDR3 sequence (DNA): TGTGCCAGCCGGCCGGGGGGCACTGAAGCTTTCTTT.

The V call is TRBV9, the J call TRBJ2-2; tentatively, D is TRBD1 (5 bases). The germline CDR1 and CDR2 sequences are SGDLS and YYNGEE. V lost 3 bases and J 5 bases, leaving 14 bases between the germline ends. The CDR3 extends over 15 amino acids. CDR3 sequence reads: CASSATGVGTGELFF. The CDR3 bases are TGTGCCAGCAGCGCAACAGGTGTGGGGACCGGGGAGCTGTTTTTT.

The J gene is TRBJ2-7, the V gene TRBV4-1; 9 nucleotides agree with TRBD1. The CDR3 sequence is 18 residues long. The junction had 9 bases not matched to a gene; V was cut back by 0 bases and J by 0 bases. Germline values: CDR1 MGHRA, CDR2 YSYEKL. The CDR3 here is CASSQDPGQGLSSYEQYV. CDR3 coding DNA: TGCGCCAGCAGCCAAGACCCGGGACAGGGCCTGAGCTCCTACGAGCAGTACGTC.

The chain uses TRBV6-1 and TRBJ2-1, with D possibly TRBD2 on 6 matching bases. The CDR3 has 15 amino acids. Germline values: CDR1 MNHNS, CDR2 SASEGT. V was clipped by 2 bases and J by 15 bases, with 23 bases between them. In DNA, the CDR3 is TGTGCCAGCAGTGAACAGGGAGGCGGGGCGCGAGGCATGTTCTTC. Translated, it gives CASSEQGGGARGMFF.

This CDR3 reads CASGHPNTEAFF. CDR3 bases: TGTGCCAGTGGACACCCGAACACTGAAGCTTTCTTT. The chain has TRBV2 and TRBJ1-1; D may be TRBD1 (5 bases). This CDR3 is built from 12 residues. Trimming took off 9 bases at V and 1 base at J, with 9 bases between the two ends. Germline values: CDR1 SNHLY, CDR2 FYNNEI.

The J gene is TRBJ1-1, the V gene TRBV3-1 (or the pseudogene TRBV3-2); 10 nucleotides align to TRBD1. Germline assignment: CDR1 LGHDT and CDR2 YNNKEL (reference sequence). V shed 2 bases, J shed 4 bases, and the junction held 4 bases outside the gene matches. The CDR3 is 15 residues long. DNA for the CDR3: TGTGCCAGCAGCCAAATGACAGGGGGCTTCACTGAAGCTTTCTTT. Its translation: CASSQMTGGFTEAFF.

This chain joins TRBV28 and TRBJ2-1; 8 bases match TRBD1. CDR3 length equals 17 residues. Germline CDR1 MDHEN, CDR2 SYDVKM. V shed 8 bases, J shed 2 bases, and the junction held 14 bases outside the gene matches. For the CDR3, the DNA is TGTGCCAGCGGAGGACAGGGAAACGGTATGGCCTACAATGAGCAGTTCTTC. This translates into CASGGQGNGMAYNEQFF.

The chain joins TRBV13 to TRBJ1-2; D is ambiguous. Trimming removed 0 bases from V and 4 bases from J, with 6 bases in between. This CDR3 region has 13 residues. The germline CDR1 and CDR2 sequences are PRHDT and FYEKMQ (reference sequence). CDR3 in amino acids: CASSLGAAYGYTF. CDR3 nucleotide sequence: TGTGCCAGCAGCTTAGGGGCCGCCTATGGCTACACCTTC.